One and the same sample provided the 3 T cell receptor beta chains below, sequenced in a study of T-cell memory formation after mild COVID-19 (dated by TCRdb to about 2021). Libraries were prepared through 5' RACE. Reads for this sample came from an Illumina NovaSeq 6000. The raw public reads went through TCRdb reprocessing: fastp at Q25, MiXCR clone calling, in-frame beta chains kept. Rows merge per CDR3 protein into single entries with the most common DNA and genes. Within this sample are 300,000 to 350,000 distinct CDR3 sequences, with 12% to 15% of them counted one time only. The ten largest clones represent approximately 21% of the sample. Specimen: PBMCs or a T cell subset sorted from them (not recorded which). The receptors shown here come from a man aged 18 to 35 who had mild COVID-19 (a few samples of this study predate the infection). The sample titles of this study are shuffled in the database, so cell type and time point are left out; the donor was told from shared clones.

For this clonotype: Germline is not matched at one junction end, which may reflect a read error. V and J are TRBV12-3 or TRBV12-4 and TRBJ1-5; D unclear. This CDR3 spans 15 amino acids. The CDR3: CASSLAGLSYQPQHF. DNA for the CDR3: TGTGCCAGCAGTCTCGCCGGGCTTAGCTATCAGCCCCAGCATTTT.

V gene TRBV29-1 combines with J gene TRBJ2-5; the match to TRBD2 covers 8 bases. The CDR3 covers 14 residues. Trimming cost V 1 base and J 4 bases; bases outside gene matches: 5. Germline V lookup: CDR1 SQVTM, CDR2 ANQGSEA. The CDR3 spells CSVEVAGRGETQYF. The CDR3 coding sequence is TGCAGCGTTGAAGTAGCGGGGCGGGGAGAGACCCAGTACTTC.

This clonotype came up a few times. This chain connects TRBV6-6 to TRBJ2-5; perhaps TRBD1 as D (5 bases). V lost 0 bases to trimming and J lost 4 bases, with 9 bases between them. Germline values: CDR1 MNHNY, CDR2 SVGAGI (reference sequence). The CDR3 is 14 amino acids. The CDR3 DNA follows: TGTGCCAGCAGTTACTCAGTAGGGGCAGAGACCCAGTACTTC. Translation: CASSYSVGAETQYF.